Given below is one T cell receptor (beta chain) in context. TCRdb's table, derived via immunoSEQ multiplex PCR, lists solely in-frame clones and lacks some. The top ten hold more than 2.5% of the sample, which has more than 95,000 clones, 85% to 90% seen once. This sample was taken from a study of glioma-infiltrating T cells after dendritic cell vaccination. Study summary: Patients had newly diagnosed or recurrent glioblastoma and received dendritic cell vaccines.

This sample's time point: after dendritic cell vaccination, including at tumor progression/relapse. The germline V gene encodes CDR1 ENHRY and CDR2 SYGVKD. V shed 0 bases, J shed 5 bases, and the junction held 5 bases outside the gene matches. The CDR3 sequence is 17 residues long. The receptor's source is a human donor with glioblastoma. The chain combines TRBV10-3 with TRBJ2-5; 14 bases line up with TRBD2. Sequences were derived from blood, sampled after dendritic cell vaccination. The CDR3 DNA is TGTGCCATCAGTGAGTCGACCGGGACTAGCGGGAGTGAGACCCAGTACTTC. Protein: CAISESTGTSGSETQYF.